The 16 T cell receptor beta chains below were found in one sample sequenced in a study of T cell repertoires in cytomegalovirus infection. TCRdb passed the reads through MiXCR, listing each CDR3 protein once. The sample shows hundreds of thousands of distinct CDR3 sequences, approximately 31% of them seen only once. Sequencing was performed on PBMCs. These receptors were taken from a human donor in good health (CMV status not recorded). Some clones in this sample may be carry-over from other donors' samples.

This sequence joins TRBV15 and TRBJ2-5, with D possibly being TRBD1 (5 bases). From germline, CDR1 is LNHNV and CDR2 YYDKDF (reference sequence). There are 15 residues in the CDR3. V was clipped by 1 base and J by 2 bases, with 11 bases between them. The CDR3 bases are TGTGCCACCAGCAGAGGTGAGGCAGGGCAAGAGACCCAGTACTTC. Its translation is CATSRGEAGQETQYF.

The chain couples TRBV12-3 or TRBV12-4 to TRBJ1-2; D call uncertain. The V gene lost 3 bases and the J gene lost 8 bases, with 10 bases spanning the gap. The CDR3 is 12 residues long. CDR3 DNA sequence: TGTGCCAGCAGTTTTGGAAGGGAAGGCTACACCTTC. It yields the protein CASSFGREGYTF.

There are a few counts of this clonotype. V gene TRBV6-2 or TRBV6-3 combines with J gene TRBJ1-5, with a possible D match to TRBD1 (6 bases). Germline V gene sequence: CDR1 MNHEY, CDR2 SVGEGT. The CDR3 spans 17 residues. Trimming removed 6 bases from V and 2 bases from J, with 20 bases in between. The chain's CDR3 is CASRTDREGRGNQPQHF. CDR3 bases: TGTGCCAGCAGAACGGACAGAGAGGGCAGGGGCAATCAGCCCCAGCATTTT.

The table lists this clonotype with many counts. V is TRBV19 and J is TRBJ1-5, with 9 bases aligning to TRBD1. Trimming at V came to 9 bases and at J to 4 bases, leaving 13 bases not matched to a gene. Germline-derived CDR1 and CDR2 are LNHDA and SQIVND (reference sequence). The CDR3 sequence is 16 residues long. CDR3 sequence: CASRPAGQGFNQPQHF. The CDR3 DNA follows: TGTGCCAGCCGACCGGCGGGACAGGGATTTAATCAGCCCCAGCATTTT.

The table lists this clonotype with many counts. This chain connects TRBV7-9 to TRBJ1-3; 8 nucleotides agree with TRBD1. V was clipped by 3 bases and J by 3 bases; unmatched bases: 10. Germline V gene data show CDR1 as SEHNR and CDR2 as FQNEAQ (reference sequence). This CDR3 is built from 17 residues. CDR3 nucleotide sequence: TGTGCCAGCAGCTTTCCGACAGGGGCCAACGGTGGAAACACCATATATTTT. Translated: CASSFPTGANGGNTIYF.

In its sample, this clonotype was seen a few times. The chain links TRBV7-3 to TRBJ2-3; weak D call: TRBD2 (6 bases). The V gene lost 5 bases and the J gene lost 0 bases, with 12 bases spanning the gap. This CDR3 comprises 15 residues. The germline gives CDR1 SGHTA, CDR2 FQGTGA. CDR3 DNA: TGTGCCAGCAGCCCCGGGGGAGCGAGCACAGATACGCAGTATTTT. It codes for CASSPGGASTDTQYF. Based on the CDR3 plus reference TRBV7-3 and TRBJ2-3, the full variable domain is GAGVSQTPSNKVTEKGKYVELRCDPISGHTALYWYRQSLGQGPEFLIYFQGTGAADDSGLPNDRFFAVRPEGSVSTLKIQRTERGDSAVYLCASSPGGASTDTQYFGPGTRLTVL.

Notes on this clonotype: A junction boundary mismatches the germline segment, possibly from a read error. The rearrangement uses TRBV7-2 and TRBJ1-2; tentatively, D is TRBD1 (5 bases). Germline V gene lookup returns CDR1 SGHTA and CDR2 FQGNSA. CDR3 size: 13 residues. The CDR3 region is CASSLVGDYCYTF. DNA of the CDR3: TGTGCCAGCAGCTTAGTTGGGGACTATTGCTACACCTTC.

This chain connects TRBV20-1 to TRBJ1-1; D ambiguous. The V gene lost 1 base and the J gene lost 2 bases, with 14 bases spanning the gap. The germline CDR1 and CDR2 sequences are DFQATT and SNEGSKA (reference sequence). The CDR3 consists of 15 residues. CDR3 sequence reads: CSARVMAQLNTEAFF. As DNA, the CDR3 is TGCAGTGCTAGAGTCATGGCACAGCTAAACACTGAAGCTTTCTTT.

The V and J genes are TRBV15 and TRBJ2-7, with 7 bases fitting TRBD1. The CDR3 loop spans 15 amino acids. CDR1 is LNHNV and CDR2 is YYDKDF in the germline V gene (reference sequence). V shed 1 base and J 7 bases; nucleotides not matched to a gene: 10. Here the CDR3 DNA reads TGTGCCACCAGCAGAGCCGGACAGGCCTCTGGGGAGCAGTACTTC. As protein: CATSRAGQASGEQYF.

V usage is TRBV5-4 and J usage is TRBJ2-1; 9 nucleotides align to TRBD2. Unmatched junction bases numbered 7, after V lost 4 bases and J lost 8 bases. Germline loops: CDR1 SGHNT, CDR2 YYREEE (reference sequence). The CDR3 runs to 14 residues. CDR3 DNA: TGTGCCAGCAGCGACGCGGGGGGGAAGGATGAGCAGTTCTTC. This gives the protein CASSDAGGKDEQFF.

This sequence joins TRBV7-9 and TRBJ2-3, with D tentatively TRBD1 (6 bases). V lost 5 bases and J 4 bases, leaving 13 bases between the germline ends. In germline, CDR1 is SEHNR, CDR2 FQNEAQ (reference sequence). This CDR3 has 14 residues. CDR3 amino acids: CASSPTWGPDTQYF. As DNA, the CDR3 is TGTGCCAGCAGCCCGACGTGGGGGCCAGATACGCAGTATTTT. Combining the CDR3 with reference TRBV7-9 and TRBJ2-3 gives the whole variable domain DTGVSQNPRHKITKRGQNVTFRCDPISEHNRLYWYRQTLGQGPEFLTYFQNEAQLEKSRLLSDRFSAERPKGSFSTLEIQRTEQGDSAMYLCASSPTWGPDTQYFGPGTRLTVL.

The V gene is TRBV19, the J gene TRBJ1-2, with TRBD1 as a possible D gene (6 bases). From germline, CDR1 is LNHDA and CDR2 SQIVND (reference sequence). The CDR3 is made up of 15 amino acids. Deletions cut 3 bases from V and 2 bases from J, with 13 bases between. CDR3 amino acids: CASSISGQPNYGYTF. In nucleotides, the CDR3 is TGTGCCAGTAGTATCTCGGGACAACCCAACTATGGCTACACCTTC.

The chain links TRBV6-1 to TRBJ1-2; possibly TRBD1 for D (5 bases). The CDR3 runs to 14 residues. Germline V lookup: CDR1 MNHNS, CDR2 SASEGT. With 6 bases removed from V and 13 bases from J, the gap between germline ends came to 24 bases. This CDR3 is CASSPTFGTQTSTF. CDR3 in DNA: TGTGCCAGCAGCCCGACCTTCGGGACGCAAACTTCCACCTTC.

The chain combines TRBV5-1 with TRBJ1-1; D may be TRBD1 (5 bases). The germline V and J ends were trimmed by 6 bases and 1 base, with 16 bases remaining between them. From germline, CDR1 is SGHRS and CDR2 YFSETQ. The CDR3 has 15 amino acids. The CDR3 DNA reads as TGCGCCAGCACCCCTACGATAGGGACGAACACTGAAGCTTTCTTT. Translated, it gives CASTPTIGTNTEAFF.

The chain carries TRBV27 and TRBJ2-5; D gene unclear. Germline loops: CDR1 MNHEY, CDR2 SMNVEV (reference sequence). Trimming shortened V by 8 bases and J by 7 bases, and 14 bases separated the two germline ends. This CDR3 has 12 residues. CDR3 nucleotides: TGTGCCAGCGGTCAGGTACTCGGGACCCAGTACTTC. Encoded protein: CASGQVLGTQYF.

The V and J genes are TRBV6-1 and TRBJ2-2; D may be TRBD2 (5 bases). CDR1 is MNHNS, CDR2 SASEGT, per germline. V lost 6 bases and J 1 base, leaving 15 bases between the germline ends. The CDR3 totals 16 residues. CDR3 nucleotide sequence: TGTGCCAGCAGCGGGATGTGGCTACAGAACACCGGGGAGCTGTTTTTT. Protein sequence: CASSGMWLQNTGELFF.